This T cell receptor (beta chain) was retrieved from a study of immune heterogeneity within non-small cell lung tumors (dated by TCRdb to 2017 to 2018). Some background on the complete study: Histology comprised a handful of squamous cell carcinomas, approximately nine non-squamous carcinomas and 1 tumor not otherwise specified. To examine intratumoral immune heterogeneity, the study used whole-exome sequencing, RNA-seq and TCR beta repertoire sequencing on multiple spatially distinct regions of each NSCLC tumor. TCR repertoires were analyzed from roughly 62 tumor loci of approximately 15 patients, whereas transcriptome data were available for only about 48 loci from some eleven patients. Neoantigen binding to each patient's HLA alleles was predicted with netMHCpan-3.0 for mutant peptides of 8 to 11 amino acids.

The CDR3 is 14 residues long, counting both termini. The read is trimmed to its CDR3 DNA, 42 bases read in frame from base 1. For CDR1 and CDR2, the germline V gene lists MNHGY and SVAAGI. V ends up 3 bases short and J 6 bases short, with an unmatched junction base count of 5. Beyond this particular receptor, the publication reports: A statistically significant but moderate positive correlation (R roughly 0.34) was observed between local T-cell repertoire clonality and local tumor mutational burden. High-frequency TCR beta clonotypes were largely distinct between individual patients. Within a given patient, the same dominant CDR3B clonotypes showed up repeatedly across loci, although different tumor locations also carried unique high-frequency clones.

The TCR beta CDR3 region was amplified with a multiplex PCR system, in which a first round of 9 to 11 cycles was run using 32 V-gene forward and 13 J-gene reverse primers. The first PCR round was done with a QIAGEN Multiplex PCR Kit, and the primer sequences were filed in Chinese patent CN105087789A. A second PCR round added Illumina universal primers using the Phusion High-Fidelity PCR Kit. TCR libraries were paired-end sequenced at 151 bp read length on the Illumina HiSeq X Ten platform. From the authors' description of their analysis: Reads without multiplex PCR primers were removed using Cutadapt, read pairs were merged using PEAR, and CDR3 regions were called using MiXCR with default settings. Shannon entropy measured repertoire diversity, while clonality was calculated as one minus the Shannon entropy divided by the ln of the count of productive unique sequences. Clonotypes at a frequency of at least 0.5% were defined as dominant or high-frequency T-cell clones. Clones were called with MiXCR by TCRdb after fastp trimmed the public reads at Q25, and only in-frame beta chains were retained. Every CDR3 protein is listed once, alongside the most common genes and DNA of its rows. The V and J calls, along with clone size, are taken from TCRdb and not from the paper's own processing. This sample gives about 20,000 distinct CDR3 sequences in total; roughly 30% of them show up just once. Around 4.3% of the sample lies in the top ten.

Worth noting for this clonotype: Its binding antigen is unknown. This clone may be a read error of a much larger clone one base away. No conserved phenylalanine or tryptophan ends this CDR3, so it is likely a read error.

Genomic DNA extracted from bulk tumor tissue served as TCR template, with roughly 600 ng gDNA amplified per sample. During surgery, multiple biopsies were taken from each primary tumor, with sampling sites spaced as far apart as possible within the tumor mass. The study cohort was described as untreated and was composed of newly diagnosed NSCLC cases undergoing curative surgery. The samples came from some 15 patients with newly diagnosed non-small cell lung cancer who were having surgery intended to be curative. Resected tumor masses were reviewed by two independent pathologists. Only DNA and RNA samples of high quality went on to sequencing.

The chain links TRBV6-9 with TRBJ2-7; 10 bases in the junction line up with TRBD1. Sequenced input: lung tumor tissue. The sequence was collected from a middle-aged man with non-small cell lung cancer. CDR3 region: CASSYGTGVSEQYL. The sequenced DNA: TGTGCCAGCAGTTACGGGACAGGGGTATCCGAGCAGTACTTA.